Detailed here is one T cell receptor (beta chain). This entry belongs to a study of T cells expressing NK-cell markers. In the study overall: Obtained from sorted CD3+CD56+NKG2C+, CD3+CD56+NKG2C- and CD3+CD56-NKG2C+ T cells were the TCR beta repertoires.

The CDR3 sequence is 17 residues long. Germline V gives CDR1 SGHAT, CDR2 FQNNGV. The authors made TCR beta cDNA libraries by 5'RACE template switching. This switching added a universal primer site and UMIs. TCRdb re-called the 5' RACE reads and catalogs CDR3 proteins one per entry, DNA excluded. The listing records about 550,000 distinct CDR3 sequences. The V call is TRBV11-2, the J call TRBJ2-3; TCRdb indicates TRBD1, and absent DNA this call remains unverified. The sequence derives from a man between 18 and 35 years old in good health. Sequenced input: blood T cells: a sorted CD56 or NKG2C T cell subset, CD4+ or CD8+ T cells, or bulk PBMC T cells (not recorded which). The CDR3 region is CASTIRHGGMATDTQYF. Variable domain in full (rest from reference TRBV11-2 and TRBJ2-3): EAGVAQSPRYKIIEKRQSVAFWCNPISGHATLYWYQQILGQGPKLLIQFQNNGVVDDSQLPKDRFSAERLKGVDSTLKIQPAKLEDSAVYLCASTIRHGGMATDTQYFGPGTRLTVL.